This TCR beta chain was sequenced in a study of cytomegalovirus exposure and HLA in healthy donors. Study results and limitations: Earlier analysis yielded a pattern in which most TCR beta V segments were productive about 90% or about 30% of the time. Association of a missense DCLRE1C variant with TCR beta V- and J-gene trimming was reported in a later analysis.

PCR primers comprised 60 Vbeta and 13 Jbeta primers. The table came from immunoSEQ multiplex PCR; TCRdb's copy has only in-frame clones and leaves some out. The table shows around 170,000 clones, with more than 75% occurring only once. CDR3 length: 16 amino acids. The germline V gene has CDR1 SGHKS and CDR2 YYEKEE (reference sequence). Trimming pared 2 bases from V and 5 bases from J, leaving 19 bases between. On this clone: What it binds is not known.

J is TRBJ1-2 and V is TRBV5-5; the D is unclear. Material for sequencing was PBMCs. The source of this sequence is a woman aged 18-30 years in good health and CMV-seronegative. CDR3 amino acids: CASSFGKFGPTYGYTF. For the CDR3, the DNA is TGTGCCAGCAGCTTCGGGAAGTTTGGACCCACATATGGCTACACCTTC.